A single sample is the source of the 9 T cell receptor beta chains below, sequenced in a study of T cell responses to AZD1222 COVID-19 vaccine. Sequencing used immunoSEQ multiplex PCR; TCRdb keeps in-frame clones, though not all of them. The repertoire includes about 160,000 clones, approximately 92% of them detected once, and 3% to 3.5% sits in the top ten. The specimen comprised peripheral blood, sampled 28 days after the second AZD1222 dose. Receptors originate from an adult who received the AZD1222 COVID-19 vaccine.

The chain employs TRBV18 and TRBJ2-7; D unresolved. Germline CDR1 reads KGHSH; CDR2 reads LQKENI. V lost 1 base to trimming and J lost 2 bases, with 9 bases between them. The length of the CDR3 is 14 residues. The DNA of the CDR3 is TGTGCCAGCTCACCACGGATCTGGCCCTACGAGCAGTACTTC. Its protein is CASSPRIWPYEQYF.

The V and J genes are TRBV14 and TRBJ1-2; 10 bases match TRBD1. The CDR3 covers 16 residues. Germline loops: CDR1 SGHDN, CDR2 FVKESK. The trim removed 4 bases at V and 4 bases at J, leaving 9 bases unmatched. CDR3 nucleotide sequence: TGTGCCAGCAGCCCCCACCGGACAGGGGGTTCCTATGGCTACACCTTC. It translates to CASSPHRTGGSYGYTF.

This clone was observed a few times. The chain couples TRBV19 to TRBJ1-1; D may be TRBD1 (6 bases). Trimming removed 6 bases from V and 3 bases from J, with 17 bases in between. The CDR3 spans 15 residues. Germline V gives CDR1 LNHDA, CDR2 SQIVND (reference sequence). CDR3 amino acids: CASRLRDKSYTEAFF. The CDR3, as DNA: TGTGCCAGTAGGCTCCGGGACAAGTCTTACACTGAAGCTTTCTTT. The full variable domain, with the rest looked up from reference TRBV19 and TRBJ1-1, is DGGITQSPKYLFRKEGQNVTLSCEQNLNHDAMYWYRQDPGQGLRLIYYSQIVNDFQKGDIAEGYSVSREKKESFPLTVTSAQKNPTAFYLCASRLRDKSYTEAFFGQGTRLTVV.

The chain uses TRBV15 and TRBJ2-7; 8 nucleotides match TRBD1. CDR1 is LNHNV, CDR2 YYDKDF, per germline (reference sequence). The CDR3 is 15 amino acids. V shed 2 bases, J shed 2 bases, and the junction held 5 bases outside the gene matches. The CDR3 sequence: CATSRLDRETYEQYF. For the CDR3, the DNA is TGTGCCACCAGCAGACTGGACAGGGAGACCTACGAGCAGTACTTC.

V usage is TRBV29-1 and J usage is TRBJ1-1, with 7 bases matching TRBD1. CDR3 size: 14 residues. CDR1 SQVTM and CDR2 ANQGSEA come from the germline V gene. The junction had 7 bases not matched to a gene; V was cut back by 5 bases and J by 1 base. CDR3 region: CSVWTGGGNTEAFF. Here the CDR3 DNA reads TGCAGCGTTTGGACAGGCGGGGGGAACACTGAAGCTTTCTTT. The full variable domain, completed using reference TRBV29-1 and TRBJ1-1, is SAVISQKPSRDICQRGTSLTIQCQVDSQVTMMFWYRQQPGQSLTLIATANQGSEATYESGFVIDKFPISRPNLTFSTLTVSNMSPEDSSIYLCSVWTGGGNTEAFFGQGTRLTVV.

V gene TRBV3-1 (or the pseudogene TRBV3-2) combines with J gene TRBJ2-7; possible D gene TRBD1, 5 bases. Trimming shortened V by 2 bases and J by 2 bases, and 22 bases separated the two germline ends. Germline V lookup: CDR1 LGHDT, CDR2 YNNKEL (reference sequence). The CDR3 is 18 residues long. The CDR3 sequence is CASSQTNPPEGVTYEQYF. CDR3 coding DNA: TGTGCCAGCAGCCAAACGAACCCCCCGGAAGGGGTGACCTACGAGCAGTACTTC.

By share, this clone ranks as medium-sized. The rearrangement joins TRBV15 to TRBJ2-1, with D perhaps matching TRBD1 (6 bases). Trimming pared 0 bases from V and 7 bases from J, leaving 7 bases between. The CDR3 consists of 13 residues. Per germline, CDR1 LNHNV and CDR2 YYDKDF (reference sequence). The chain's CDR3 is CATSRDQGNEQFF. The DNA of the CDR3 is TGTGCCACCAGCAGAGATCAGGGGAATGAGCAGTTCTTC. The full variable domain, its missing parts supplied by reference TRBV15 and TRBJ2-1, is DAMVIQNPRYQVTQFGKPVTLSCSQTLNHNVMYWYQQKSSQAPKLLFHYYDKDFNNEADTPDNFQSRRPNTSFCFLDIRSPGLGDTAMYLCATSRDQGNEQFFGPGTRLTVL.

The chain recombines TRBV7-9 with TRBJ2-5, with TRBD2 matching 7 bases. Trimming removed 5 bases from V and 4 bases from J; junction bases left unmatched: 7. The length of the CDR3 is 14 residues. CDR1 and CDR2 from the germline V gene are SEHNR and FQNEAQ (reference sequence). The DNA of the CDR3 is TGTGCCAGCAGCCCTCTTTCGGGGGGAGAGACCCAGTACTTC. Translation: CASSPLSGGETQYF.

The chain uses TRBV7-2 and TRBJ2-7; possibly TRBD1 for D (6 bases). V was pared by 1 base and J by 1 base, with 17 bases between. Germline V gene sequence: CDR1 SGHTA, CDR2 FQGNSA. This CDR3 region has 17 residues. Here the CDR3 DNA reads TGTGCCAGCAGCTTAGACGCACGCCTAAGGGGGTCCTACGAGCAGTACTTC. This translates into CASSLDARLRGSYEQYF.